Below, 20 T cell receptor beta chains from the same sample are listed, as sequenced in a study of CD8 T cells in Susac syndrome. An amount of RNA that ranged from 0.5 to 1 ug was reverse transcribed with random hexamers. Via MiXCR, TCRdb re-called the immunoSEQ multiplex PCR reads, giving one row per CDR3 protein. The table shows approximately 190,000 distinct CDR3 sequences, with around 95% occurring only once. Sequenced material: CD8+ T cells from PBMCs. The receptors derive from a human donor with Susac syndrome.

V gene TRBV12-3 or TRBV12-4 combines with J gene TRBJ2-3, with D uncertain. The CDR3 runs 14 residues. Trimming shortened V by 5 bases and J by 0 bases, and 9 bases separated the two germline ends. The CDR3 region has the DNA TGTGCCAGCAGTCTGGGGTGGAGCACAGATACGCAGTATTTT. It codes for CASSLGWSTDTQYF.

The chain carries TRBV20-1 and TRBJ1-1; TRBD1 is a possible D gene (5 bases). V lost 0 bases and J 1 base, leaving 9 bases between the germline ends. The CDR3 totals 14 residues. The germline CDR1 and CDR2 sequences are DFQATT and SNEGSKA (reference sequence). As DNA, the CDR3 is TGCAGTGCTAGAGAGTCAGGGAAGAACACTGAAGCTTTCTTT. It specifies CSARESGKNTEAFF.

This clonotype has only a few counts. The DNA of the CDR3 is TGTGCCAGTAGTATGACTAGCTACAATGAGCAGTTCTTC. This translates into CASSMTSYNEQFF. The chain combines TRBV19 with TRBJ2-1, with D possibly TRBD2 on 6 matching bases. CDR3 length equals 13 residues. Germline CDR1 reads LNHDA; CDR2 reads SQIVND (reference sequence). Trimming left V 3 bases short and J 3 bases short, with 6 bases between. Complete variable domain (other parts from reference TRBV19 and TRBJ2-1): DGGITQSPKYLFRKEGQNVTLSCEQNLNHDAMYWYRQDPGQGLRLIYYSQIVNDFQKGDIAEGYSVSREKKESFPLTVTSAQKNPTAFYLCASSMTSYNEQFFGPGTRLTVL.

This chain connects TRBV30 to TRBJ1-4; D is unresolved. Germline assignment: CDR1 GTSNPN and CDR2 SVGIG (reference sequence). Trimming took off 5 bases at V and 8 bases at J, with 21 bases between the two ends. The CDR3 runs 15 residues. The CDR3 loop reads CAWRSGDGGWEKLFF. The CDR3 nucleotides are TGTGCCTGGCGTTCGGGCGACGGCGGGTGGGAAAAACTGTTTTTT.

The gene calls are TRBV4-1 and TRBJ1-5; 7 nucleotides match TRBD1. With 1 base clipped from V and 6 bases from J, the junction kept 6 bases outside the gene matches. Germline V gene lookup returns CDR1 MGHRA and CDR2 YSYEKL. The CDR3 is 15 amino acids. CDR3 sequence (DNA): TGCGCCAGCAGCCAAGGCGAGGGGGCGGTTCAGCCCCAGCATTTT. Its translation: CASSQGEGAVQPQHF.

The CDR3 nucleotides read TGTGCCTGGAGTGTGGCGGCGGGCTCCTACGAGCAGTACTTC. It encodes CAWSVAAGSYEQYF. The chain uses TRBV30 and TRBJ2-7; the D gene is possibly TRBD2 (5 bases). This CDR3 region has 14 residues. The V gene lost 0 bases and the J gene lost 0 bases, with 9 bases spanning the gap. Germline V CDR1 and CDR2: GTSNPN, SVGIG (reference sequence).

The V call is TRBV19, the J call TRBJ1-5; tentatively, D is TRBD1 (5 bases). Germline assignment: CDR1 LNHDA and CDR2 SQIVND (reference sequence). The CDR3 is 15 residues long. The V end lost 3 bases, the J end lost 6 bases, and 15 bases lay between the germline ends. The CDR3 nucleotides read TGTGCCAGTAGTATCCTGGTACAGGTTGGTCAGCCCCAGCATTTT. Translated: CASSILVQVGQPQHF.

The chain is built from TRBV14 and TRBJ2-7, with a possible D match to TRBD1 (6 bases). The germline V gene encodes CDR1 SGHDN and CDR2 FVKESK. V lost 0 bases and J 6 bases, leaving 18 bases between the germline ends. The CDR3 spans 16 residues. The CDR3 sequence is CASSQERGGLFSEQYF. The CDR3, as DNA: TGTGCCAGCAGCCAAGAACGTGGGGGCCTTTTCTCCGAGCAGTACTTC. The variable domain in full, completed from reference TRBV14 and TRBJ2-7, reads EAGVTQFPSHSVIEKGQTVTLRCDPISGHDNLYWYRRVMGKEIKFLLHFVKESKQDESGMPNNRFLAERTGGTYSTLKVQPAELEDSGVYFCASSQERGGLFSEQYFGPGTRLTVT.

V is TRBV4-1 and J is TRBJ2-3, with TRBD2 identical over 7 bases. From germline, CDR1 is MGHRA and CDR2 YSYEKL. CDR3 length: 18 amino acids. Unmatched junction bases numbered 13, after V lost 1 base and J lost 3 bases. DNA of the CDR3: TGCGCCAGCAGCCAAGCCACGGGACTAAAGGTGGTAACAGATACGCAGTATTTT. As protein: CASSQATGLKVVTDTQYF.

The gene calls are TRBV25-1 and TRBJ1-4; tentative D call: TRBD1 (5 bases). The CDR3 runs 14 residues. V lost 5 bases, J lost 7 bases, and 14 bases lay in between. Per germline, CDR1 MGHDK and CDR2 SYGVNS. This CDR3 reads CASSSFGGSEKLFF. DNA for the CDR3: TGTGCCAGCAGTTCCTTCGGGGGGAGTGAAAAACTGTTTTTT. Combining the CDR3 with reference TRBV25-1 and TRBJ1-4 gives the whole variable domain EADIYQTPRYLVIGTGKKITLECSQTMGHDKMYWYQQDPGMELHLIHYSYGVNSTEKGDLSSESTVSRIRTEHFPLTLESARPSHTSQYLCASSSFGGSEKLFFGSGTQLSVL.

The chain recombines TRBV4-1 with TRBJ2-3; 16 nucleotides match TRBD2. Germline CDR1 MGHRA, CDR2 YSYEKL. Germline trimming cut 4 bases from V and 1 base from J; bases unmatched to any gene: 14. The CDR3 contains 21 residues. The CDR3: CASSPPGLAGGLGFGTDTQYF. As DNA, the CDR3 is TGCGCCAGCAGCCCACCGGGACTAGCGGGGGGGCTGGGATTCGGCACAGATACGCAGTATTTT.

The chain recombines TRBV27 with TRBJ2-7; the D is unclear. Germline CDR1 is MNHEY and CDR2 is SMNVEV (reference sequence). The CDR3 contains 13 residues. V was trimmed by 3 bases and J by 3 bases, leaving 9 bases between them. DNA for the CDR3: TGTGCCAGCAGTTTTGGTCAATTCTACGAGCAGTACTTC. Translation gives CASSFGQFYEQYF.

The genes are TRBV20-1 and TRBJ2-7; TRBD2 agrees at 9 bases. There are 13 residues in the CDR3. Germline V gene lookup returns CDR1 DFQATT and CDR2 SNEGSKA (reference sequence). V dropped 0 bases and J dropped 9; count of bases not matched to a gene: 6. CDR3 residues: CSARDSGGGRQYF. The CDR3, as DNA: TGCAGTGCTAGAGATAGCGGGGGCGGTCGGCAGTACTTC.

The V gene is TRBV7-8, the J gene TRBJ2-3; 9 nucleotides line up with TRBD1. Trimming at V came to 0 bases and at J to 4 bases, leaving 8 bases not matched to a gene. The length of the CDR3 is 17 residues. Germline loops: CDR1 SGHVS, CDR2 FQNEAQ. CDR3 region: CASSLAPGTGSPDTQYF. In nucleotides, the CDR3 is TGTGCCAGCAGCTTAGCCCCCGGGACAGGGTCCCCAGATACGCAGTATTTT.

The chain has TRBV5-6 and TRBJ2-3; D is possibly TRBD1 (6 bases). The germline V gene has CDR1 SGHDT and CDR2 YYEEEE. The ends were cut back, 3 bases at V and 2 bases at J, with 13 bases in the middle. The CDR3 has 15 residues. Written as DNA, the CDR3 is TGTGCCAGCAGCTGGTCAGGGGATAACACAGATACGCAGTATTTT. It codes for CASSWSGDNTDTQYF. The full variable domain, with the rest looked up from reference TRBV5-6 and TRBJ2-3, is DAGVTQSPTHLIKTRGQQVTLRCSPKSGHDTVSWYQQALGQGPQFIFQYYEEEERQRGNFPDRFSGHQFPNYSSELNVNALLLGDSALYLCASSWSGDNTDTQYFGPGTRLTVL.

The CDR3 loop reads CASSQALASSTDTQYF. The DNA for the CDR3 is TGTGCCAGCAGCCAAGCGTTAGCGTCTAGCACAGATACGCAGTATTTT. The chain couples TRBV4-2 to TRBJ2-3, with a possible D match to TRBD2 (5 bases). CDR3 length: 16 residues. V dropped 1 base and J dropped 0 bases, with 11 bases sitting between them. Germline V gene sequence: CDR1 LGHNA, CDR2 YNFKEQ.

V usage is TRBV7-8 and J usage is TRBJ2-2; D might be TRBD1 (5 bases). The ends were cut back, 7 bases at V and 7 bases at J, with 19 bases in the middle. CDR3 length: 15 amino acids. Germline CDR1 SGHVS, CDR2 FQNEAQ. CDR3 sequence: CASTRDRLHGGELFF. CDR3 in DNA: TGTGCCAGCACCAGGGATAGGCTACACGGCGGGGAGCTGTTTTTT.

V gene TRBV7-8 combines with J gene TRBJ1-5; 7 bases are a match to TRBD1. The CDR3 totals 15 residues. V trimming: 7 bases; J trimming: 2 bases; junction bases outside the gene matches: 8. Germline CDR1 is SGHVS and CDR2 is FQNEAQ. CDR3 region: CASTTGVLGNQPQHF. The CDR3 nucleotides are TGTGCCAGCACCACAGGGGTGTTGGGCAATCAGCCCCAGCATTTT.

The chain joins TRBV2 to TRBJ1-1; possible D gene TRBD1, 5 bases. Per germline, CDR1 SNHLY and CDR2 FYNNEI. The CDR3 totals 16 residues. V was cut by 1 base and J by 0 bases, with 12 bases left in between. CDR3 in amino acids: CASSEGETDMNTEAFF. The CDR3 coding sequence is TGTGCCAGCAGTGAAGGGGAGACAGATATGAACACTGAAGCTTTCTTT.

CDR3 nucleotide sequence: TGCGCCAGCAGCTTAGAGACAGGGGTGACCTACGAGCAGTACTTC. Residues: CASSLETGVTYEQYF. The chain couples TRBV5-1 to TRBJ2-7, with 8 bases matching TRBD1. The CDR3 extends over 15 amino acids. Germline values: CDR1 SGHRS, CDR2 YFSETQ. Trimming cost V 2 bases and J 2 bases; bases outside gene matches: 6.